Given below is one T cell receptor beta chain in context. Trimming removed 1 base at V and 4 bases at J, with 13 bases between. The CDR3 spans 14 residues. Germline CDR1 SQVTM, CDR2 ANQGSEA. This sample was included in a study of blood T cells in healthy people across ages. PBMCs, at least 7 million per sample, were isolated. Using a J-beta primer mix together with a sample-barcoded 5' primer, a second PCR was run for about 6 to 11 cycles. TCRdb passed the 5' RACE reads through MiXCR, listing each CDR3 protein once. The top ten hold 30% to 40% of the sample, which has approximately 600,000 distinct CDR3 sequences, under 70% seen once.

This TCR was sampled from a man between 60 and 70 years old in good health. Sequencing was carried out using blood. The chain couples TRBV29-1 to TRBJ1-1; D unresolved. The CDR3 DNA is TGCAGCGTTGAAGTCCTGGGCGCTCCCACTGAAGCTTTCTTT. This sequence encodes CSVEVLGAPTEAFF.